These T cell receptor beta chains were read from a single sample in a study of cytomegalovirus exposure and HLA in healthy donors. Some clones are missing from TCRdb's copy, which holds only in-frame ones; the method was immunoSEQ multiplex PCR. Found here are about 180,000 clones, less than 80% of them singletons; the top ten hold around 1.5%. Sequencing used PBMCs. These TCRs come from a man aged 18-30 years in good health and CMV-seronegative. The CDR3 runs from the conserved cysteine through the conserved F or W. Fields, in order: V gene, J gene, clone size, D gene, CDR3 protein, CDR3 DNA. A D gene is named only where the DNA matches it firmly. Some rows mark clone size as missing; the rest say once, few, many or name a class of expanded clone.

>TRBV27|TRBJ2-3|-|-
CASSSTGDTQYF
TGTGCCAGCAGTTCCACGGGAGATACGCAGTATTTT
>TRBV28|TRBJ1-5|-|-
CASSLSGDQPQHF
TGTGCCAGCAGTTTATCCGGGGATCAGCCCCAGCATTTT
>TRBV29-1|TRBJ1-4|-|TRBD1
CSVEDREGTADEKLFF
TGCAGCGTTGAAGACCGGGAGGGGACAGCCGATGAAAAACTGTTTTTT
>TRBV4-1|TRBJ2-4|-|TRBD2
CASSQGEGTYLAKNIQYF
TGCGCCAGCAGCCAAGGGGAGGGGACCTACCTAGCCAAAAACATTCAGTACTTC
>TRBV19|TRBJ1-1|-|TRBD1
CASWTGRGTEAFF
TGTGCCAGTTGGACAGGTAGGGGCACTGAAGCTTTCTTT
>TRBV7-9|TRBJ1-2|-|TRBD1
CAAARGENYGYTF
TGTGCCGCGGCCAGGGGGGAAAACTATGGCTACACCTTC
>TRBV29-1|TRBJ1-5|-|TRBD1
CSVGQGGNQPQHF
TGCAGCGTTGGTCAGGGGGGCAATCAGCCCCAGCATTTT
>TRBV27|TRBJ2-7|-|-
CASSPQGMGRVREQYF
TGTGCCAGCAGCCCACAGGGTATGGGAAGGGTCCGCGAGCAGTACTTC
>TRBV6-1|TRBJ2-7|few|-
CASSARGVFVGLGYEQYF
TGTGCCAGCAGTGCGAGAGGGGTCTTCGTGGGACTGGGCTACGAGCAGTACTTC
>TRBV28|TRBJ1-1|many|TRBD1
CASSFSGTDTEAFF
TGTGCCAGCAGTTTCTCCGGGACAGACACTGAAGCTTTCTTT
>TRBV5-5|TRBJ1-5|once|-
CASSRGDPNQPQHF
TGTGCCAGCAGCCGCGGGGACCCCAATCAGCCCCAGCATTTT
>TRBV19|TRBJ2-2|-|TRBD2
CASSPREGLAGELFF
TGTGCCAGTAGCCCCCGGGAGGGGTTGGCCGGGGAGCTGTTTTTT
>TRBV2|TRBJ2-1|once|TRBD2
CASTRASGDNEQFF
TGTGCCAGCACGAGGGCTAGCGGGGACAATGAGCAGTTCTTC
>TRBV6-5|TRBJ2-7|-|-
CASSHGPYEQYF
TGTGCCAGCAGTCACGGTCCCTACGAGCAGTACTTC
>TRBV27|TRBJ2-7|once|-
CASSLSAGPPSSYEQYF
TGTGCCAGCAGTTTGTCAGCAGGGCCTCCCAGCTCCTACGAGCAGTACTTC
>TRBV19|TRBJ1-1|-|-
CASSKPPRAVNTEAFF
TGTGCCAGTAGTAAACCCCCCAGGGCTGTGAACACTGAAGCTTTCTTT
>TRBV6-1|TRBJ1-5|-|-
CASSELGRAQPQHF
TGTGCCAGCAGTGAACTGGGCAGGGCTCAGCCCCAGCATTTT
>TRBV5-6|TRBJ1-1|few|TRBD1
CASSRLDRPNTEAFF
TGTGCCAGCAGCAGATTGGACAGGCCCAACACTGAAGCTTTCTTT
>TRBV7-6|TRBJ1-6|-|-
CASSGSSYNSPLHF
TGTGCCAGCAGTGGCAGCTCCTATAATTCACCCCTCCACTTT
>TRBV2|TRBJ1-2|-|TRBD1
CASSDGQGLGYGYTF
TGTGCCAGCAGTGATGGACAGGGGTTAGGGTATGGCTACACCTTC
>TRBV4-2|TRBJ2-1|few|-
CASSQAGTTSYNEQFF
TGTGCCAGCAGCCAAGCCGGGACAACCTCCTACAATGAGCAGTTCTTC
>TRBV5-1|TRBJ2-5|-|TRBD1
CASSLWVDRGLETQYF
TGCGCCAGCAGCTTGTGGGTTGACAGGGGGCTAGAGACCCAGTACTTC
>TRBV30|TRBJ1-1|-|TRBD1
CAWSVLVGGQAFF
TGTGCCTGGAGTGTACTAGTAGGGGGCCAAGCTTTCTTT
>TRBV5-6|TRBJ1-2|-|TRBD1
CASSLTAGTGGALRGYTF
TGTGCCAGCAGCTTGACCGCCGGGACAGGGGGCGCGTTACGGGGCTACACCTTC
>TRBV6-5|TRBJ2-7|few|TRBD1
CASSPRTGPYEQYF
TGTGCCAGCAGTCCTCGGACAGGGCCCTACGAGCAGTACTTC
>TRBV5-1|TRBJ1-1|-|-
CASSLLDGAEAFF
TGCGCCAGCAGCTTGCTAGACGGCGCTGAAGCTTTCTTT
>TRBV2|TRBJ1-1|few|-
CASSDRGGRTEAFF
TGTGCCAGCAGTGACCGAGGGGGTAGGACTGAAGCTTTCTTT
>TRBV6-6|TRBJ2-7|few|TRBD2
CASGRLAGVDEQYF
TGTGCCAGCGGACGACTAGCGGGAGTTGACGAGCAGTACTTC
>TRBV27|TRBJ1-6|-|TRBD1
CASTSTGTAYNSPLHF
TGTGCCAGCACCTCAACCGGGACAGCCTATAATTCACCCCTCCACTTT
>TRBV5-1|TRBJ1-2|-|TRBD1
CASRRDRDYGYTF
TGCGCCAGTCGTCGGGACAGGGACTATGGCTACACCTTC
>TRBV7-2|TRBJ2-5|-|-
CASSLAPWTDQETQYF
TGTGCCAGCAGCTTAGCCCCTTGGACAGACCAAGAGACCCAGTACTTC
>TRBV29-1|TRBJ1-5|-|-
CSVETGGIDQPQHF
TGCAGCGTCGAAACAGGAGGGATAGATCAGCCCCAGCATTTT
>TRBV28|TRBJ2-7|-|TRBD1
CASRRQGAKEQYF
TGTGCCAGCAGACGTCAGGGGGCGAAGGAGCAGTACTTC
>TRBV29-1|TRBJ2-5|few|TRBD2
CSVGGAHQETQYF
TGCAGCGTGGGAGGGGCCCACCAAGAGACCCAGTACTTC
>TRBV5-1|TRBJ2-3|-|-
CASSWRTESTDTQYF
TGCGCCAGCAGCTGGCGGACAGAAAGCACAGATACGCAGTATTTT
>TRBV5-1|TRBJ2-7|-|-
CASSLQLASPYEQYF
TGCGCCAGCAGCTTGCAGCTAGCGTCGCCCTACGAGCAGTACTTC
>TRBV7-9|TRBJ2-1|-|TRBD1
CASSRRGQGINEQFF
TGTGCCAGCAGCCGCCGAGGACAGGGTATCAATGAGCAGTTCTTC
>TRBV6-1|TRBJ1-2|-|-
CASSERQANYGYTF
TGTGCCAGCAGTGAACGTCAGGCTAACTATGGCTACACCTTC
>TRBV9|TRBJ2-5|-|-
CASSERGYQETQYF
TGTGCCAGCAGCGAGAGGGGGTACCAAGAGACCCAGTACTTC
>TRBV4-1|TRBJ2-2|-|TRBD2
CASSMTSGGAGELFF
TGCGCCAGCAGCATGACTAGCGGGGGAGCCGGGGAGCTGTTTTTT
>TRBV4-1|TRBJ2-5|few|-
CASSQVQLQETQYF
TGCGCCAGCAGCCAAGTTCAACTCCAAGAGACCCAGTACTTC
>TRBV7-9|TRBJ1-5|-|TRBD1
CSSSLGQGALSNQPQHF
TGTTCCAGCAGCTTAGGACAGGGGGCCCTTAGCAATCAGCCCCAGCATTTT
>TRBV7-3|TRBJ2-1|-|-
CASSMTGYNEQFF
TGTGCCAGCAGCATGACAGGTTACAATGAGCAGTTCTTC
>TRBV7-3|TRBJ1-2|few|TRBD1
CASSIDRVANYGYTF
TGTGCCAGCAGCATTGACAGGGTAGCTAACTATGGCTACACCTTC
>TRBV9|TRBJ1-4|-|-
CASSFPPEPGTLFF
TGTGCCAGCAGCTTCCCTCCGGAACCGGGAACACTGTTTTTT
>TRBV9|TRBJ2-2|few|TRBD2
CASSVEASGRTGELFF
TGTGCCAGCAGCGTAGAGGCTAGCGGGAGAACCGGGGAGCTGTTTTTT
>TRBV5-1|TRBJ1-1|-|TRBD1
CASSLGTGDTEAFF
TGCGCCAGCAGCTTGGGGACAGGGGACACTGAAGCTTTCTTT
>TRBV18|TRBJ2-2|-|TRBD1
CASSPRDGTGANTGELFF
TGTGCCAGCTCACCAAGGGATGGGACAGGCGCGAACACCGGGGAGCTGTTTTTT
>TRBV30|TRBJ2-5|few|-
CAWITGPGPQETQYF
TGTGCCTGGATAACTGGGCCCGGCCCCCAAGAGACCCAGTACTTC
>TRBV6-1|TRBJ1-1|-|TRBD1
CASTVLQGRTEAFF
TGTGCCAGCACCGTACTACAGGGGAGGACTGAAGCTTTCTTT
>TRBV4-1|TRBJ2-1|-|-
CASSPVLGARFDNEQFF
TGCGCCAGCAGCCCCGTATTAGGGGCTAGATTCGACAATGAGCAGTTCTTC
>TRBV6-6|TRBJ2-1|-|TRBD2
CASSFTLAGTHNEQFF
TGTGCCAGCAGCTTCACCTTAGCGGGGACCCACAATGAGCAGTTCTTC
>TRBV7-8|TRBJ1-5|-|-
CASSLVAWSNQPQHF
TGTGCCAGCAGCTTAGTAGCTTGGAGCAATCAGCCCCAGCATTTT
>TRBV5-1|TRBJ2-7|-|-
CASSLDTISYEQYF
TGCGCCAGCAGCTTGGACACCATCTCCTACGAGCAGTACTTC
>TRBV4-1|TRBJ2-2|-|TRBD2
CASSHTSGRAVTGELFF
TGCGCCAGCAGCCATACTAGCGGGAGGGCAGTTACCGGGGAGCTGTTTTTT
>TRBV27|TRBJ2-5|-|-
CASSAISLEAGTQYF
TGTGCCAGCAGTGCGATTAGCCTCGAGGCGGGGACCCAGTACTTC
>TRBV7-8|TRBJ1-5|once|-
CASSSPMKQGLRQPQHF
TGTGCCAGCAGCTCACCCATGAAACAGGGTCTAAGGCAGCCCCAGCATTTT
>TRBV5-6|TRBJ1-1|-|TRBD1
CASSLYRAGGNTEAFF
TGTGCCAGCAGCTTGTATAGGGCAGGGGGGAACACTGAAGCTTTCTTT